This T cell receptor (beta chain) came from a study of blood T cell repertoires in COVID-19. Study details: Whether acute or convalescent, the COVID-19 samples came from the United States, Italy and Spain.

Sequencing used immunoSEQ multiplex PCR; TCRdb keeps in-frame clones, though not all of them. The table includes 250,000 or so clones, 80% to 85% detected once. This clone has just a few counts. Per the germline V gene, CDR1 is ENHRY and CDR2 is SYGVKD. CDR3 size: 15 residues. V shed 6 bases and J shed 0 bases, with 12 bases lying between them. The cohort comprised adults aged about 18 to 100 years residing in some 24 US areas. Cohorts were assigned according to the clinical history that participants reported. All recovered Cohort 3 donors got two negative PCRs, got clearance, or saw symptom resolution.

This TCR was recovered from a man between 50 and 59 years old who had recovered from COVID-19. J is TRBJ2-4 and V is TRBV10-3; a possible D gene is TRBD1 (6 bases). Input material: PBMCs or T cells enriched from blood (not recorded which). This CDR3 is CAISSGVGAKNIQYF. The CDR3 DNA sequence: TGTGCCATCAGCTCAGGGGTGGGAGCCAAAAACATTCAGTACTTC.